Listed below are T cell receptor beta chains from one sample, sequenced in a study of T-cell reconstitution after alpha-beta-depleted transplantation in children. MiXCR was run by TCRdb on the PCR reads, yielding one entry per CDR3 protein. The table lists some 300,000 distinct CDR3 sequences, around 7.1% of them singletons. Sample: peripheral blood, taken 360 days after TCRalphabeta/CD19-depleted stem cell transplant. The source of these receptors is a female patient aged 2-10 years who had a stem cell transplant for Fanconi anemia, so the T cells may come from the graft donor. The CDR3 runs from the conserved cysteine through the conserved F or W. Each record gives: D gene, clone size, J gene, V gene, CDR3 DNA, CDR3 protein. A D gene is named only where the DNA matches it firmly. Expanded clones get a size class; other rows say once, few or many, or leave the size out.

D gene: -
clone size: many
J gene: TRBJ1-2
V gene: TRBV5-1
CDR3 DNA: TGCGCCAGCAGCTTGGCTGGCCTTTGGGTGACCTATGGCTACACCTTC
CDR3 protein: CASSLAGLWVTYGYTF

D gene: TRBD2
clone size: -
J gene: TRBJ2-5
V gene: TRBV27
CDR3 DNA: TGTGCCAGCAGTTTCGGGGGGGCGGCAGAGACCCAGTACTTC
CDR3 protein: CASSFGGAAETQYF

D gene: -
clone size: few
J gene: TRBJ2-2
V gene: TRBV18
CDR3 DNA: TGTGCCAGCTCACCGCAAGGAAGGGAGCTGTTTTTT
CDR3 protein: CASSPQGRELFF

D gene: TRBD2
clone size: many
J gene: TRBJ2-1
V gene: TRBV5-1
CDR3 DNA: TGCGCCAGCAGCCCGCTAGCGGGATGGTACAATGAGCAGTTCTTC
CDR3 protein: CASSPLAGWYNEQFF

D gene: TRBD2
clone size: many
J gene: TRBJ2-7
V gene: TRBV28
CDR3 DNA: TGTGCCAGCAGCCCCCGACTAGCTTCGTCCTACGAGCAGTACTTC
CDR3 protein: CASSPRLASSYEQYF

D gene: -
clone size: many
J gene: TRBJ2-1
V gene: TRBV12-3/TRBV12-4
CDR3 DNA: TGTGCCAGCAGTTTATGGAGGGGCCCTACGGGGAATGAGCAGTTCTTC
CDR3 protein: CASSLWRGPTGNEQFF

D gene: -
clone size: many
J gene: TRBJ2-3
V gene: TRBV3-1
CDR3 DNA: TGTGCCAGCAGCCAAGACAGTCGAAGCACAGATACGCAGTATTTT
CDR3 protein: CASSQDSRSTDTQYF

D gene: TRBD2
clone size: many
J gene: TRBJ2-1
V gene: TRBV11-2
CDR3 DNA: TGTGCCAGCAGTCTCAAAAGCGGGAGTGAAAACAATGAGCAGTTCTTC
CDR3 protein: CASSLKSGSENNEQFF

D gene: -
clone size: many
J gene: TRBJ1-2
V gene: TRBV2
CDR3 DNA: TGTGCCAGCAGGGGAGACGGAAGATATGGCTACACCTTC
CDR3 protein: CASRGDGRYGYTF

D gene: TRBD1
clone size: -
J gene: TRBJ1-2
V gene: TRBV20-1
CDR3 DNA: TGCAGTGCTAGGAAGGGACAGGGGGAGTATGGCTACACCTTC
CDR3 protein: CSARKGQGEYGYTF

D gene: -
clone size: few
J gene: TRBJ1-2
V gene: TRBV18
CDR3 DNA: TGTGCCAGCTCACCCTTGATCAACTATGGCTACACCTTC
CDR3 protein: CASSPLINYGYTF

D gene: -
clone size: -
J gene: TRBJ1-1
V gene: TRBV5-6
CDR3 DNA: TGTGCCAGCAGCTTGGGGGAGGGGGAACCTGAAGCTTTCTTT
CDR3 protein: CASSLGEGEPEAFF